Each of the 29 T cell receptor beta chains below was sequenced from the same sample in a study of PD-1 blockade in classical Hodgkin lymphoma (TCRdb year 2020). Library creation used the immunoSEQ multiplex PCR assay. TCRdb took over this immuneACCESS table, retaining in-frame rearrangements with V and J assigned. Such tables are incomplete; in checked studies, under half of the missing clones stem from an unresolved V gene, and the remainder is unexplained. The sample data list some 15,000 clones, and roughly 77% of these were observed just once. Roughly 24% of the sample comes from the top ten. The time point label for this specimen denotes: cycle 1 day 1 (C1D1), immediately before nivolumab initiation. Every trial patient had relapsed after autologous stem cell transplantation, and cohorts A, B and C differed in prior brentuximab vedotin exposure. The sample consisted of peripheral blood mononuclear cells (PBMCs), taken at baseline. The receptors stem from a human donor with classical Hodgkin lymphoma.

In its sample, this clone was seen once. J is TRBJ2-2 and V is TRBV7-2; D is undetermined. CDR1 and CDR2 from the germline V gene are SGHTA and FQGNSA. CDR3 length: 13 residues. The V end was cut by 1 base, the J end by 5 bases, with 5 bases between. CDR3 nucleotides: TGTGCCAGCAGCTTAGGCGGAACCGGGGAGCTGTTTTTT. It translates to CASSLGGTGELFF.

The chain employs TRBV6-7 and TRBJ1-1; D gene uncertain. TRBV6-7 is an open reading frame whose function is uncertain. This CDR3 has 13 amino acids. V was shortened by 2 bases and J by 4 bases, with 8 bases between the two germline ends. The CDR3 DNA is TGTGCCAGCAGTTACATCAACCCCACTGAAGCTTTCTTT. Its translation is CASSYINPTEAFF.

The CDR3 DNA sequence: TGCGCCAGCAGCCATCCAGGACTAGCGGGGGGGCCCACAGATACGCAGTATTTT. It encodes CASSHPGLAGGPTDTQYF. J is TRBJ2-3 and V is TRBV4-1, with TRBD2 matching over 15 bases. The CDR3 totals 18 residues. After removal of 3 bases from V and 2 bases from J, the junction contained 6 bases not matched to a gene. Germline V gene lookup returns CDR1 MGHRA and CDR2 YSYEKL.

The rearrangement uses TRBV5-1 and TRBJ2-1; D may correspond to TRBD1 or TRBD2 (5 bases each). V lost 1 base, J lost 4 bases, and 15 bases lay in between. CDR1 and CDR2 (germline): SGHRS, YFSETQ. This CDR3 is 16 amino acids long. CDR3 sequence reads: CASSLRLRGNYNEQFF. The CDR3 bases are TGCGCCAGCAGCTTGCGTCTACGGGGCAATTACAATGAGCAGTTCTTC. Variable domain in full (rest from reference TRBV5-1 and TRBJ2-1): KAGVTQTPRYLIKTRGQQVTLSCSPISGHRSVSWYQQTPGQGLQFLFEYFSETQRNKGNFPGRFSGRQFSNSRSEMNVSTLELGDSALYLCASSLRLRGNYNEQFFGPGTRLTVL.

This chain links TRBV6-5 with TRBJ1-4; 7 positions match TRBD1. V gave up 6 bases and J gave up 4 bases; unmatched junction bases: 8. Germline-derived CDR1 and CDR2 are MNHEY and SVGAGI. The CDR3 is made up of 15 amino acids. The CDR3 sequence is CASRSAGTVNEKLFF. Here the CDR3 DNA reads TGTGCCAGCAGATCGGCCGGGACAGTTAATGAAAAACTGTTTTTT.

This clone has just a few counts. The chain uses TRBV5-1 and TRBJ2-2; TRBD1 agrees at 11 bases. Germline V gives CDR1 SGHRS, CDR2 YFSETQ. This CDR3 comprises 17 residues. V trimming: 4 bases; J trimming: 4 bases; junction bases outside the gene matches: 9. The CDR3 nucleotides are TGCGCCAGCAGCATCCCTGGGACAGGGGGTATCACCGGGGAGCTGTTTTTT. It translates to CASSIPGTGGITGELFF.

The rearrangement joins TRBV25-1 to TRBJ1-2; D not resolved. The length of the CDR3 is 13 residues. Germline V gene lookup returns CDR1 MGHDK and CDR2 SYGVNS. V was pared by 1 base and J by 4 bases, with 7 bases between. CDR3 region: CASSESGLYGYTF. In nucleotides, the CDR3 is TGTGCCAGCAGTGAATCAGGTCTCTATGGCTACACCTTC.

The V and J genes are TRBV28 and TRBJ2-3, with D unclear. With 8 bases removed from V and 1 base from J, the gap between germline ends came to 13 bases. Germline assignment: CDR1 MDHEN and CDR2 SYDVKM. The CDR3 has 14 residues. The CDR3 region has the DNA TGTGCCAGCTGCCCCAACGGGCGCACAGATACGCAGTATTTT. Translation: CASCPNGRTDTQYF.

The gene calls are TRBV7-9 and TRBJ2-5; D not certain. The CDR3 totals 12 residues. The germline V gene has CDR1 SEHNR and CDR2 FQNEAQ (reference sequence). Trimming shortened V by 6 bases and J by 2 bases, and 7 bases separated the two germline ends. CDR3 nucleotides: TGTGCCAGCAGGGCCGGGCAAGAGACCCAGTACTTC. Its protein is CASRAGQETQYF.

The chain uses TRBV7-2 and TRBJ2-3; TRBD1 or TRBD2 may be the D gene (7 bases each). V was cut by 5 bases and J by 4 bases, with 25 bases left in between. The CDR3 runs to 18 residues. The germline gives CDR1 SGHTA, CDR2 FQGNSA. In nucleotides, the CDR3 is TGTGCCAGCAGCCCGATGGGTTTCGGGCAGGGGGGGGCAGATACGCAGTATTTT. Encoded protein: CASSPMGFGQGGADTQYF.

This clone showed up just a few times. The CDR3 nucleotides are TGTGCCAGCAGTATGGGACAGGGGGCAAATGGCTACACCTTC. Translated: CASSMGQGANGYTF. V gene TRBV6-5 combines with J gene TRBJ1-2; 12 bases line up with TRBD1. The CDR3 is 14 amino acids. Germline V lookup: CDR1 MNHEY, CDR2 SVGAGI. J gave up 6 bases and V 5 bases, and 4 bases lay outside the gene matches.

The chain links TRBV12-5 to TRBJ2-3; D might be TRBD1 (5 bases). CDR3 length equals 14 residues. The germline gives CDR1 LGHNT, CDR2 FRNRAP. Trimming took 4 bases from V and 0 from J, leaving 8 bases between them. CDR3 bases: TGTGCTAGTGGTTCAGGGTTGAGCACAGATACGCAGTATTTT. The encoded protein is CASGSGLSTDTQYF. Full variable domain (outside the CDR3, taken from reference TRBV12-5 and TRBJ2-3): DARVTQTPRHKVTEMGQEVTMRCQPILGHNTVFWYRQTMMQGLELLAYFRNRAPLDDSGMPKDRFSAEMPDATLATLKIQPSEPRDSAVYFCASGSGLSTDTQYFGPGTRLTVL.

The rearrangement links TRBV6-4 to TRBJ2-6; possible D gene TRBD2, 5 bases. The CDR3 spans 15 residues. The germline V and J ends were trimmed by 4 bases and 3 bases, with 10 bases remaining between them. From germline, CDR1 is MRHNA and CDR2 SNTAGT. CDR3 coding DNA: TGTGCCAGCAGTGCCGGGGTTAGTGGGGCCAACGTCCTGACTTTC. It specifies CASSAGVSGANVLTF.

This chain connects TRBV28 to TRBJ1-2; TRBD1 agrees at 8 bases. This CDR3 region has 15 residues. Losses at the gene ends were 9 bases for V and 2 bases for J; bases not matched to a gene: 11. CDR1 and CDR2 (germline): MDHEN, SYDVKM. Here the CDR3 DNA reads TGTGCCAGTACTACCCTGGACAGGGCCAACTATGGCTACACCTTC. It encodes CASTTLDRANYGYTF.

The rearrangement joins TRBV7-2 to TRBJ2-5; D is perhaps TRBD2 (6 bases). The V gene's germline CDR1 is SGHTA and CDR2 FQGNSA. CDR3 size: 15 residues. V was clipped by 5 bases and J by 3 bases, with 16 bases between them. The CDR3 bases are TGTGCCAGCAGCCCTTGGGCGGGGTTAGAAGAGACCCAGTACTTC. Residues: CASSPWAGLEETQYF.

The CDR3 here is CASSGQGLSSGNTIYF. The CDR3 DNA follows: TGTGCCAGCAGCGGACAAGGCCTTTCCTCTGGAAACACCATATATTTT. The chain uses TRBV28 and TRBJ1-3; possible D gene TRBD1, 5 bases. This CDR3 spans 16 amino acids. V gave up 6 bases and J gave up 0 bases, with 15 bases separating them. CDR1 is MDHEN, CDR2 SYDVKM, per germline.

The rearrangement links TRBV14 to TRBJ1-2, with D possibly matching TRBD1 (5 bases). The germline V gene encodes CDR1 SGHDN and CDR2 FVKESK. This CDR3 region has 15 residues. V was clipped by 4 bases and J by 0 bases, with 12 bases between them. CDR3 protein: CASSLGTATNYGYTF. The CDR3 nucleotides read TGTGCCAGCAGCCTCGGGACCGCCACTAACTATGGCTACACCTTC.

This CDR3 reads CASSMGVGEQFF. CDR3 bases: TGTGCCAGTAGTATGGGTGTGGGTGAGCAGTTCTTC. This chain uses TRBV19 with TRBJ2-1; no definite D call. Germline assignment: CDR1 LNHDA and CDR2 SQIVND (reference sequence). The CDR3 extends over 12 amino acids. V lost 3 bases, J lost 9 bases, and 9 bases lay in between.

The rearrangement uses TRBV6-5 and TRBJ2-7; no reliable D call. The CDR3 runs to 14 residues. Per germline, CDR1 MNHEY and CDR2 SVGAGI. V lost 2 bases, J lost 4 bases, and 12 bases lay in between. The CDR3 is CASSYGSGDYEQYF. The CDR3 DNA is TGTGCCAGCAGTTACGGGTCAGGAGATTACGAGCAGTACTTC.

The V call is TRBV11-2, the J call TRBJ2-3; perhaps D is TRBD1 or TRBD2 (6 bases each). From germline, CDR1 is SGHAT and CDR2 FQNNGV. This CDR3 comprises 14 residues. The germline V and J ends were trimmed by 8 bases and 2 bases, with 14 bases remaining between them. CDR3 in DNA: TGTGCCAGCTTGGGTGCGGGACACACAGATACGCAGTATTTT. It is translated as CASLGAGHTDTQYF.

This clone was observed a handful of times. The rearrangement links TRBV27 to TRBJ2-7; maybe TRBD2 (5 bases). The CDR3 is 14 amino acids. Germline CDR1 and CDR2: MNHEY and SMNVEV (reference sequence). The V and J ends lost 6 bases and 4 bases respectively, with 16 bases between them. The CDR3 sequence is CASRGLSEGYEQYF. The CDR3 nucleotides read TGTGCCAGCAGGGGTCTTAGTGAGGGATACGAGCAGTACTTC.

The chain has TRBV5-1 and TRBJ2-3, with 12 positions matching TRBD1. The CDR3 has 16 residues. V gave up 4 bases and J gave up 4 bases; unmatched junction bases: 7. CDR1 is SGHRS, CDR2 YFSETQ, per germline. The CDR3 bases are TGCGCCAGCAGCAAAACCGGGACAGGGGGCGCAGATACGCAGTATTTT. Amino acids: CASSKTGTGGADTQYF.

The V gene is TRBV13, the J gene TRBJ2-3; perhaps TRBD2 as D (5 bases). Germline V gene data show CDR1 as PRHDT and CDR2 as FYEKMQ (reference sequence). The CDR3 spans 15 residues. Trimming pared 5 bases from V and 1 base from J, leaving 13 bases between. CDR3 residues: CASSPRLGGTDTQYF. Here the CDR3 DNA reads TGTGCCAGCAGCCCCCGACTGGGAGGCACAGATACGCAGTATTTT. Supplemented by reference TRBV13 and TRBJ2-3, the full variable domain reads AAGVIQSPRHLIKEKRETATLKCYPIPRHDTVYWYQQGPGQDPQFLISFYEKMQSDKGSIPDRFSAQQFSDYHSELNMSSLELGDSALYFCASSPRLGGTDTQYFGPGTRLTVL.

The chain combines TRBV7-3 with TRBJ2-3; no clear D. The germline V gene has CDR1 SGHTA and CDR2 FQGTGA. The length of the CDR3 is 15 residues. With 5 bases removed from V and 0 bases from J, the gap between germline ends came to 12 bases. CDR3 sequence: CASSRDGFSTDTQYF. The CDR3 DNA follows: TGTGCCAGCAGCCGAGACGGTTTTAGCACAGATACGCAGTATTTT.

The CDR3 DNA is TGCGCCAGCAGCTTGGGAGGGGGCAACTCCTACGAGCAGTACTTC. This codes for CASSLGGGNSYEQYF. The chain links TRBV5-1 to TRBJ2-7; TRBD1 aligns across 7 bases. CDR1 SGHRS and CDR2 YFSETQ come from the germline V gene. V was clipped by 0 bases and J by 0 bases; unmatched bases: 3. This CDR3 region has 15 residues. Full variable domain (outside the CDR3, taken from reference TRBV5-1 and TRBJ2-7): KAGVTQTPRYLIKTRGQQVTLSCSPISGHRSVSWYQQTPGQGLQFLFEYFSETQRNKGNFPGRFSGRQFSNSRSEMNVSTLELGDSALYLCASSLGGGNSYEQYFGPGTRLTVT.

The chain employs TRBV15 and TRBJ1-5, with D tentatively TRBD1 (5 bases). Trimming removed 0 bases at V and 3 bases at J, with 15 bases between. In germline, CDR1 is LNHNV, CDR2 YYDKDF (reference sequence). This CDR3 is 17 amino acids long. For the CDR3, the DNA is TGTGCCACCAGCAGAGAAGGGGCAGGGTGGGCCAATCAGCCCCAGCATTTT. This codes for CATSREGAGWANQPQHF.

This clone appeared a few times. This sequence joins TRBV4-2 and TRBJ2-5; unclear D gene. This CDR3 comprises 15 residues. Germline loops: CDR1 LGHNA, CDR2 YNFKEQ. V lost 0 bases, J lost 4 bases, and 12 bases lay in between. In nucleotides, the CDR3 is TGTGCCAGCAGCCAAGACTTCCCAGCTCCAGAGACCCAGTACTTC. Amino acids: CASSQDFPAPETQYF.

This chain connects TRBV5-6 to TRBJ1-2, with a tentative D call TRBD1 (5 bases). In germline, CDR1 is SGHDT, CDR2 YYEEEE. Trimming left V 7 bases short and J 0 bases short, with 13 bases between. The CDR3 has 14 residues. In DNA, the CDR3 is TGTGCCAGCCGCCGGGACCAGCCTAACTATGGCTACACCTTC. Translation: CASRRDQPNYGYTF.

The rearrangement joins TRBV9 to TRBJ2-3; D ambiguous. CDR1 SGDLS and CDR2 YYNGEE come from the germline V gene. The CDR3 is 14 residues long. Deletions cut 0 bases from V and 0 bases from J, with 5 bases between. CDR3 in amino acids: CASSVGSSTDTQYF. The CDR3, as DNA: TGTGCCAGCAGCGTAGGAAGCAGCACAGATACGCAGTATTTT.